The TCR beta chain under discussion was sequenced for a study of cytomegalovirus exposure and HLA in healthy donors. Findings and caveats of the study: Later analysis identified about 18,000 TCR beta sequences associated with HLA alleles, using a false discovery rate threshold of 0.05. Across donors, presence/absence analyses took sequencing depth to be roughly uniform. Further analysis was carried out later, and it showed several of the most significant clusters appearing linked to common viral pathogens. Sequencing likely generated an artifact that appeared as a cluster of highly shared sequence variants.

This CDR3 contains 19 residues. Regarding this clone: What it recognizes is unknown.

PCR involved 60 Vbeta and 13 Jbeta primers. Sequencing used immunoSEQ multiplex PCR; TCRdb keeps in-frame clones, though not all of them. This sample's table has 45,000 to 60,000 clones. This TCR derives from a woman aged 35 to 49 in good health and CMV-seronegative. The rearrangement uses TRBV21-1 and TRBJ2-5; the listed D gene, TRBD1, was not tested against the DNA. TRBV21-1 is assigned pseudogene status. The specimen sequenced was PBMCs. CDR3: CASSKRGTARQRAGETQYF. In DNA form, the CDR3 reads TGTGCCAGCAGCAAACGCGGGACAGCCCGTCAGAGAGCCGGGGAGACCCAGTACTTC.